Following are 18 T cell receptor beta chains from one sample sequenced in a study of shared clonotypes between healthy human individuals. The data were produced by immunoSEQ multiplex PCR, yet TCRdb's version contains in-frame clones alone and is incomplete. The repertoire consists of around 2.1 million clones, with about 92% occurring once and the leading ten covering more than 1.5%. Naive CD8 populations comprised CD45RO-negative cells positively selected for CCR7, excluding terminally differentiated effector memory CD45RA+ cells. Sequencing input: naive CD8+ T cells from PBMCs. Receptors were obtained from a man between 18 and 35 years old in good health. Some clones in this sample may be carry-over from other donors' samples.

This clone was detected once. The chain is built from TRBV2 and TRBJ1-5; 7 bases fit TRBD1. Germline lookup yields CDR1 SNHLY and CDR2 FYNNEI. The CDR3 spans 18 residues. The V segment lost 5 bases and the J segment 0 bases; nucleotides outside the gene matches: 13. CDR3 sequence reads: CASSRGQLRDLSNQPQHF. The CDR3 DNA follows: TGTGCCAGCAGTAGGGGGCAGCTCAGGGACCTTAGCAATCAGCCCCAGCATTTT.

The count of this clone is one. The CDR3 bases are TGTGCCAGCAGTGAGACAGGGGTTTACGGTGAAAAACTGTTTTTT. As protein: CASSETGVYGEKLFF. The chain joins TRBV6-1 to TRBJ1-4; 8 nucleotides match TRBD1. CDR3 size: 15 residues. The germline V gene encodes CDR1 MNHNS and CDR2 SASEGT. The junction had 7 bases not matched to a gene; V was cut back by 3 bases and J by 7 bases.

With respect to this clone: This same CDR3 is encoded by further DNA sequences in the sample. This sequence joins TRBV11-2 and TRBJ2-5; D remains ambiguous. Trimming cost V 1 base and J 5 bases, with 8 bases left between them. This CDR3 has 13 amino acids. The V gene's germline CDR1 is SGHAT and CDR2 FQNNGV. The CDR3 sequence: CASSLVLRETQYF. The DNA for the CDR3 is TGTGCCAGCAGCTTAGTCTTGAGGGAGACCCAGTACTTC. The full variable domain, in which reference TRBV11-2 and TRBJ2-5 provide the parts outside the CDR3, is EAGVAQSPRYKIIEKRQSVAFWCNPISGHATLYWYQQILGQGPKLLIQFQNNGVVDDSQLPKDRFSAERLKGVDSTLKIQPAKLEDSAVYLCASSLVLRETQYFGPGTRLLVL.

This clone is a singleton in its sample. The DNA of the CDR3 is TGTGCCAGCAGTTACTCGGGACTAGGGTACACCGGGGAGCTGTTTTTT. Its protein product is CASSYSGLGYTGELFF. The V call is TRBV6-6, the J call TRBJ2-2, with 8 bases lining up with TRBD2. Germline V CDR1 and CDR2: MNHNY, SVGAGI (reference sequence). The length of the CDR3 is 16 residues. V shed 0 bases, J shed 3 bases, and the junction held 3 bases outside the gene matches.

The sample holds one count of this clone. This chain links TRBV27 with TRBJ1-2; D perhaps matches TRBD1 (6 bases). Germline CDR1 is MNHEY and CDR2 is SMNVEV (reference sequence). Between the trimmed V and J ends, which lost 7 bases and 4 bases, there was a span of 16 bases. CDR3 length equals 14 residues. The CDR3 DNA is TGTGCCAGCAAGGGACAACTGGGCATCTATGGCTACACCTTC. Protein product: CASKGQLGIYGYTF.

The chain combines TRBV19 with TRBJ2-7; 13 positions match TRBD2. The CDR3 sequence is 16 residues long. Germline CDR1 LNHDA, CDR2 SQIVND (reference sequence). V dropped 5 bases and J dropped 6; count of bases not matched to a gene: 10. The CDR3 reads CASSGLAGDLVSEQYF. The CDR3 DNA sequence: TGTGCCAGTAGTGGACTAGCGGGAGATTTGGTTAGCGAGCAGTACTTC.

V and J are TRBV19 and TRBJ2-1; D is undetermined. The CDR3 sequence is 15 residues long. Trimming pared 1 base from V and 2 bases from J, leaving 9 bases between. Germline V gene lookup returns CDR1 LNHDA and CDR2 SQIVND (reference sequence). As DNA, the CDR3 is TGTGCCAGTAGTATAGGACTTGCAACCTACAATGAGCAGTTCTTC. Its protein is CASSIGLATYNEQFF.

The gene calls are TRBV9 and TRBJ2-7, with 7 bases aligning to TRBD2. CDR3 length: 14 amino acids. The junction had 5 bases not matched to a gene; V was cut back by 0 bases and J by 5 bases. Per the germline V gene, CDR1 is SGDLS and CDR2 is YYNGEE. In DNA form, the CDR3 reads TGTGCCAGCAGCGTAGACGGGGGGAAGGACGAGCAGTACTTC. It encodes CASSVDGGKDEQYF.

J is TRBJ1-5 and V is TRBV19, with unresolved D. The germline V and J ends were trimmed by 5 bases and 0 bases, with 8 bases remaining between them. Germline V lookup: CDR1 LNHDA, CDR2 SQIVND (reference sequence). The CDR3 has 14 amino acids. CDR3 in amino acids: CASSDGYSNQPQHF. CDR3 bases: TGTGCCAGTAGTGACGGCTATAGCAATCAGCCCCAGCATTTT. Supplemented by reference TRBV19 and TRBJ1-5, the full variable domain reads DGGITQSPKYLFRKEGQNVTLSCEQNLNHDAMYWYRQDPGQGLRLIYYSQIVNDFQKGDIAEGYSVSREKKESFPLTVTSAQKNPTAFYLCASSDGYSNQPQHFGDGTRLSIL.

The CDR3 sequence is CASSFSSGRAKDTQYF. The CDR3 DNA follows: TGTGCCAGCAGCTTCTCTAGCGGGAGGGCCAAAGATACGCAGTATTTT. This chain uses TRBV7-2 with TRBJ2-3; 12 positions agree with TRBD2. The CDR3 runs 16 residues. J lost 5 bases, V lost 3 bases, and 6 bases had no gene match. Germline CDR1 SGHTA, CDR2 FQGNSA.

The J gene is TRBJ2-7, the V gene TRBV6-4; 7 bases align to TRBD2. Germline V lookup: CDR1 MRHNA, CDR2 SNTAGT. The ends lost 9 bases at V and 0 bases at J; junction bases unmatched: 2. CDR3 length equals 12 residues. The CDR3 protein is CASGLGSYEQYF. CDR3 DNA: TGTGCCAGTGGACTAGGCTCCTACGAGCAGTACTTC.

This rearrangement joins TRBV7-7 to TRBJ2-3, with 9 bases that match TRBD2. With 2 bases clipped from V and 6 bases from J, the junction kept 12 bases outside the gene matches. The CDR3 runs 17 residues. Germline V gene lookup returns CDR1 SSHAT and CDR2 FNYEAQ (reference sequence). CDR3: CASSLRLGGRASDTQYF. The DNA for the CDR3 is TGTGCCAGCAGCTTAAGACTCGGCGGGAGGGCCTCTGATACGCAGTATTTT.

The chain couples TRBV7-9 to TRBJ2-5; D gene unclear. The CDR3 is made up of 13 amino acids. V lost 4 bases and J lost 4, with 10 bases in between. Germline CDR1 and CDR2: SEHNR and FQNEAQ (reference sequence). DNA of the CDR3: TGTGCCAGCAGCTCACCACTGGGAGAGACCCAGTACTTC. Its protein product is CASSSPLGETQYF.

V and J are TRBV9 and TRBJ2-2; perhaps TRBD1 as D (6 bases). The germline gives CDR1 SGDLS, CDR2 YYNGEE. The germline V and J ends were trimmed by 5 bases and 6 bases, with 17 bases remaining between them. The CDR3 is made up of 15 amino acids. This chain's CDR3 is CASSPNTGKSGELFF. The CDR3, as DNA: TGTGCCAGCAGTCCTAACACAGGGAAGTCCGGGGAGCTGTTTTTT. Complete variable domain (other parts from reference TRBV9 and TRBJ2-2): DSGVTQTPKHLITATGQRVTLRCSPRSGDLSVYWYQQSLDQGLQFLIQYYNGEERAKGNILERFSAQQFPDLHSELNLSSLELGDSALYFCASSPNTGKSGELFFGEGSRLTVL.

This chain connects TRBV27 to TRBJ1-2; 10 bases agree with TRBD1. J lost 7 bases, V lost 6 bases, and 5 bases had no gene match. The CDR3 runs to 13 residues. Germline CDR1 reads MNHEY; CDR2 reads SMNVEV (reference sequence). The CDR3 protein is CASSRQGAPGYTF. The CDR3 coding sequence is TGTGCCAGCAGCAGACAGGGGGCGCCTGGCTACACCTTC.

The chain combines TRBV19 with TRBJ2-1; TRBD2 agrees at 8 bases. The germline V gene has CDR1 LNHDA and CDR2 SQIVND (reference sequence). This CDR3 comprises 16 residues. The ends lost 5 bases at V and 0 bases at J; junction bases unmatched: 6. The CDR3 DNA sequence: TGTGCCAGTAGTCTAGCGGGCTGGCCCTCCTACAATGAGCAGTTCTTC. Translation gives CASSLAGWPSYNEQFF.

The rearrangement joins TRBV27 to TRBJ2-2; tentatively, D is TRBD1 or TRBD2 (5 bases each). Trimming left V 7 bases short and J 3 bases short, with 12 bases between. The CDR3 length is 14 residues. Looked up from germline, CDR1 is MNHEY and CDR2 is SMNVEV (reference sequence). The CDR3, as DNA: TGTGCCAGCACCCCCATGGGGGACACCGGGGAGCTGTTTTTT. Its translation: CASTPMGDTGELFF.

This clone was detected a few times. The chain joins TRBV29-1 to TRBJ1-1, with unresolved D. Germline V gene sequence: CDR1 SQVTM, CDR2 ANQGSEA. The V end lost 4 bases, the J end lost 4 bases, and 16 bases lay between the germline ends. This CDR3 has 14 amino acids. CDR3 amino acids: CSVAERGLGTEAFF. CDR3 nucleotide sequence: TGCAGCGTTGCGGAGCGGGGATTGGGCACTGAAGCTTTCTTT.